These T cell receptor beta chains were read from a single sample in a study of T-cell memory formation after mild COVID-19. TCRdb processed the 5' RACE reads anew with MiXCR; each CDR3 protein has one entry. This table has roughly 450,000 distinct CDR3 sequences, over 15% appearing once. Material: PBMCs or a T cell subset sorted from them (not recorded which). The origin of the receptors is an adult woman who had mild COVID-19 (a few samples of this study predate the infection). Cell type and time point are not known. Each CDR3 is given without its conserved first and last residue.

j_call	v_call	cdr3_aa
TRBJ2-7	TRBV6-1	ASSETGLHEQY
TRBJ2-3	TRBV5-1	ASSLGGMTSTDTQY
TRBJ2-5	TRBV12-3/TRBV12-4	ASRSPGQGATQY
TRBJ2-3	TRBV29-1	SVHLAGGTDTQY
TRBJ2-3	TRBV7-2	ASSLPRTFTDTQY
TRBJ1-4	TRBV6-1	ASIQGGTNEKLF
TRBJ2-3	TRBV4-1	ASSQGHGGVDTQY
TRBJ1-3	TRBV7-2	ASSPQGALGNTIY
TRBJ2-3	TRBV10-3	AISEVSGAYTDTQY
TRBJ2-1	TRBV4-1	ASSQASGFNEQF
TRBJ1-1	TRBV6-5	ASSRTGQSMNTEAF
TRBJ2-3	TRBV29-1	SVQPSTDTQY
TRBJ2-2	TRBV7-2	ASSLVAGGANTGELF
TRBJ2-5	TRBV7-2	ASSYPPETQY
TRBJ1-2	TRBV3-1	ASSPLTRTGYT
TRBJ2-1	TRBV5-6	ASSLGYRGYNEQF
TRBJ1-2	TRBV2	ASREGAGAYGYT
TRBJ2-3	TRBV7-9	ASSPAARTVADTQY
TRBJ2-7	TRBV4-3	ASSQAPGASGRKDYEQY
TRBJ1-4	TRBV7-4	ASSLVRRRGQRNEKLF
TRBJ2-1	TRBV11-2	ASSLYWGNEQF
TRBJ2-1	TRBV30	AWRPWGATYNEQF
TRBJ2-7	TRBV24-1	ATSGGGDYEQY
TRBJ2-2	TRBV4-1	ASSQDWGRYTGELF
TRBJ2-2	TRBV30	AWSPPPAAGELF
TRBJ2-3	TRBV2	ASSEATWGTQY
TRBJ1-5	TRBV6-1	ASSEAINREVQPQH
TRBJ1-2	TRBV6-5	ASSPTWANYGYT
TRBJ1-1	TRBV6-5	ASSTGAGSWDTEAF
TRBJ2-5	TRBV11-2	ASSTLLAGGETQY
TRBJ1-6	TRBV4-1	ASSQPGQGVSPLH
TRBJ2-7	TRBV6-2/TRBV6-3	ASSYSGAARDEQY
TRBJ2-2	TRBV5-1	ASSVYSNTGELF
TRBJ2-2	TRBV5-1	ASSLVAQGTGELF
TRBJ2-1	TRBV15	ATSRGGGGAREQF
TRBJ2-5	TRBV5-4	ASSLGLAGAETQY
TRBJ2-3	TRBV27	ASSFSRGQGTDTQY
TRBJ2-3	TRBV7-3	ASSQGVAGFSDTQY
TRBJ1-3	TRBV12-3/TRBV12-4	ASSSFPGPGNTIY
TRBJ2-2	TRBV6-2/TRBV6-3	ASGTARDFSAGELF
TRBJ2-7	TRBV24-1	ATSDSGQTYEQY
TRBJ2-3	TRBV20-1	SASKQETDTQY
TRBJ2-2	TRBV7-9	ASSLSEANTGELF
TRBJ1-1	TRBV15	ATSRRGGNTEAF
TRBJ2-3	TRBV29-1	SVEVSSTDTQY
TRBJ2-2	TRBV5-1	ASSLDRGELF
TRBJ2-7	TRBV7-9	ASSPGLGLRTHEQY
TRBJ2-4	TRBV12-3/TRBV12-4	ASSLISGLAKNIQY
TRBJ1-1	TRBV6-2/TRBV6-3	ASSYSIAGTEAF
TRBJ2-7	TRBV9	ASSGGTVGEQY
TRBJ1-2	TRBV3-1	ASSLGTAINYGYT
TRBJ1-2	TRBV29-1	SVLGTINYGYT
TRBJ1-2	TRBV7-9	ASSLVRAYGYT
TRBJ2-2	TRBV7-2	ASSLDGWDTGELF
TRBJ2-2	TRBV20-1	SARDDRASGTGELF
TRBJ1-1	TRBV9	ASSDGGFSEAF
TRBJ1-1	TRBV12-3/TRBV12-4	ASRPPGHHEAF
TRBJ1-5	TRBV15	ATTLGGQPQH
TRBJ2-3	TRBV5-1	ASSLPLAGSTDTQY
TRBJ1-2	TRBV2	ASSFRQGVEGYT